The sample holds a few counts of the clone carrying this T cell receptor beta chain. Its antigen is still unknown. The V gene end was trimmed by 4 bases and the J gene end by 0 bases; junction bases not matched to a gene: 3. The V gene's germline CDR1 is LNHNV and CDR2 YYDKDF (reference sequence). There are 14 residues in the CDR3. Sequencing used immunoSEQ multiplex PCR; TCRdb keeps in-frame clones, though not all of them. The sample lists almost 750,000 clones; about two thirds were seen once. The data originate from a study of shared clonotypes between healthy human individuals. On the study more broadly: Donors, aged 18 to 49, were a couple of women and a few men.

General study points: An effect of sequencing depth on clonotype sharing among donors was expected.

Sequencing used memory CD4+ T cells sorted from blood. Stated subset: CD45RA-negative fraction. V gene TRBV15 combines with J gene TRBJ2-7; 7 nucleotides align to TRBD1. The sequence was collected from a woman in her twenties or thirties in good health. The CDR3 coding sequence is TGTGCCACCAGCATCTGGACAGGCTCCTACGAGCAGTACTTC. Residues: CATSIWTGSYEQYF. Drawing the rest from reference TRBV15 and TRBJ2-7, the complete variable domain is DAMVIQNPRYQVTQFGKPVTLSCSQTLNHNVMYWYQQKSSQAPKLLFHYYDKDFNNEADTPDNFQSRRPNTSFCFLDIRSPGLGDTAMYLCATSIWTGSYEQYFGPGTRLTVT.